A single sample gave rise to the 26 T cell receptor beta chains below, sequenced in a study of blood T cell repertoires in COVID-19. TCRdb's table, derived via immunoSEQ multiplex PCR, lists solely in-frame clones and lacks some. Of approximately 190,000 clones detected, over 75% appear once; the ten largest clones hold 5.5% to 7%. Input material: peripheral blood. Receptors were obtained from a man aged 80 or over with acute or convalescent COVID-19.

V gene TRBV27 combines with J gene TRBJ2-7; the match to TRBD2 covers 7 bases. CDR3 length: 15 residues. V shed 5 bases, J shed 7 bases, and the junction held 14 bases outside the gene matches. Germline assignment: CDR1 MNHEY and CDR2 SMNVEV (reference sequence). The CDR3 coding sequence is TGTGCCAGCAGTCATCGGGGCGGGAGAGCGAGGGAGCAGTACGTC. As protein: CASSHRGGRAREQYV.

V gene TRBV30 combines with J gene TRBJ2-2; TRBD2 matches 9 bases. The trim removed 1 base at V and 5 bases at J, leaving 20 bases unmatched. There are 20 residues in the CDR3. In germline, CDR1 is GTSNPN, CDR2 SVGIG (reference sequence). The CDR3 DNA follows: TGTGCCTGGAGTGCAGACAGCTTTAGCGGGAGTTGGGGAAAAACCGGGGAGCTGTTTTTT. Translated, it gives CAWSADSFSGSWGKTGELFF.

The V gene is TRBV9, the J gene TRBJ2-3, with 9 bases fitting TRBD2. Germline CDR1 reads SGDLS; CDR2 reads YYNGEE. The CDR3 consists of 17 residues. Trimming took 2 bases from V and 3 from J; bases not matched to a gene: 10. The CDR3 protein is CASSVNNRTSETDTQYF. DNA for the CDR3: TGTGCCAGCAGCGTGAATAATCGGACTAGCGAGACAGATACGCAGTATTTT. Based on the CDR3 plus reference TRBV9 and TRBJ2-3, the full variable domain is DSGVTQTPKHLITATGQRVTLRCSPRSGDLSVYWYQQSLDQGLQFLIQYYNGEERAKGNILERFSAQQFPDLHSELNLSSLELGDSALYFCASSVNNRTSETDTQYFGPGTRLTVL.

The chain is built from TRBV2 and TRBJ2-7; 8 bases are a match to TRBD1. The CDR3 has 14 residues. The junction had 10 bases not matched to a gene; V was cut back by 6 bases and J by 6 bases. Germline CDR1 SNHLY, CDR2 FYNNEI. This CDR3 is CASRGGQGPAEQYF. The CDR3, as DNA: TGTGCCAGCAGGGGCGGACAGGGTCCCGCCGAGCAGTACTTC. Full variable domain (missing parts from reference TRBV2 and TRBJ2-7): EPEVTQTPSHQVTQMGQEVILRCVPISNHLYFYWYRQILGQKVEFLVSFYNNEISEKSEIFDDQFSVERPDGSNFTLKIRSTKLEDSAMYFCASRGGQGPAEQYFGPGTRLTVT.

The V and J genes are TRBV5-1 and TRBJ2-2; TRBD2 aligns across 11 bases. CDR3 length equals 18 residues. Germline loops: CDR1 SGHRS, CDR2 YFSETQ. V shed 1 base and J 6 bases; nucleotides not matched to a gene: 11. For the CDR3, the DNA is TGCGCCAGCAGCTTGCCGGGCCTAGCGGGAGGTAAAGCCGGGGAGCTGTTTTTT. It specifies CASSLPGLAGGKAGELFF.

The rearrangement links TRBV28 to TRBJ2-7; D gene unclear. The CDR3 spans 14 residues. V was cut by 3 bases and J by 2 bases, with 11 bases left in between. The V gene's germline CDR1 is MDHEN and CDR2 SYDVKM. For the CDR3, the DNA is TGTGCCAGCAGTTTGGTGAGGCGACCCTACGAGCAGTACGTC. It yields the protein CASSLVRRPYEQYV.

The DNA for the CDR3 is TGTGCCAGCAGTTCTTGGCATTATAACTATGGCTACACCTTC. Protein sequence: CASSSWHYNYGYTF. The genes are TRBV6-2 or TRBV6-3 and TRBJ1-2; D ambiguous. The V end lost 4 bases, the J end lost 1 base, and 10 bases lay between the germline ends. Germline V gene data show CDR1 as MNHEY and CDR2 as SVGEGT. This CDR3 has 14 residues.

The V gene is TRBV28, the J gene TRBJ2-1, with 8 nucleotides matching TRBD1. The CDR3 is 12 residues long. Germline CDR1 is MDHEN and CDR2 is SYDVKM. With V trimmed by 9 bases and J by 7 bases, 5 bases remained unmatched. CDR3 in amino acids: CARAGTGNEQFF. The CDR3 nucleotides are TGTGCCAGGGCCGGGACAGGAAATGAGCAGTTCTTC.

This chain uses TRBV5-6 with TRBJ2-4, with 7 bases that match TRBD1. The V gene end was trimmed by 0 bases and the J gene end by 7 bases; junction bases not matched to a gene: 13. The CDR3 is 17 residues long. Germline CDR1 and CDR2: SGHDT and YYEEEE. In DNA form, the CDR3 reads TGTGCCAGCAGCTTGGCCCTAACAGGGGAGATTAACAACATTCAGTACTTC. As protein: CASSLALTGEINNIQYF.

This clone has a handful of counts. Other DNA sequences of this sample code for an identical CDR3. The chain joins TRBV6-5 to TRBJ1-6, with 9 bases aligning to TRBD1. This CDR3 is built from 14 residues. CDR1 and CDR2 from the germline V gene are MNHEY and SVGAGI. V lost 6 bases to trimming and J lost 6 bases; unmatched junction nucleotides: 3. CDR3 residues: CASRGTGLNSPLHF. The DNA of the CDR3 is TGTGCCAGCAGAGGGACAGGGCTTAATTCACCCCTCCACTTT.

This clone has only a few counts. The V and J genes are TRBV7-6 and TRBJ2-5; perhaps TRBD1 as D (6 bases). The ends were cut back, 2 bases at V and 4 bases at J, with 17 bases in the middle. Looked up from germline, CDR1 is SGHVS and CDR2 is FNYEAQ. The CDR3 spans 16 residues. CDR3: CASSLIQAGAGETQYF. CDR3 DNA sequence: TGTGCCAGCAGCTTAATTCAAGCAGGGGCGGGAGAGACCCAGTACTTC.

The rearrangement links TRBV6-5 to TRBJ1-5; D perhaps matches TRBD1 (5 bases). The CDR3 contains 15 residues. CDR1 MNHEY and CDR2 SVGAGI come from the germline V gene. V was trimmed by 5 bases and J by 4 bases, leaving 15 bases between them. The CDR3 nucleotides read TGTGCCAGCAGTCCCAGTGGGGGGGGAAATCAGCCCCAGCATTTT. Translating gives CASSPSGGGNQPQHF.

This sequence joins TRBV19 and TRBJ2-5; tentative D call: TRBD2 (5 bases). The CDR3 covers 16 residues. Germline V gene data show CDR1 as LNHDA and CDR2 as SQIVND (reference sequence). Trimming took off 1 base at V and 4 bases at J, with 16 bases between the two ends. As DNA, the CDR3 is TGTGCCAGTAGTATAGGGCTCACTGGACGGGGAGAGACCCAGTACTTC. Protein product: CASSIGLTGRGETQYF.

The chain couples TRBV7-2 to TRBJ2-2; 7 bases are a match to TRBD2. The CDR3 has 14 amino acids. Per the germline V gene, CDR1 is SGHTA and CDR2 is FQGNSA. Trimming at V came to 5 bases and at J to 7 bases, leaving 7 bases not matched to a gene. CDR3 bases: TGTGCCAGCAGCCCCCGACTAGCCTTCGGGGAGCTGTTTTTT. This sequence encodes CASSPRLAFGELFF.

The chain combines TRBV6-6 with TRBJ2-7, with 8 bases that match TRBD1. The J segment lost 2 bases and the V segment lost 6 bases, leaving 6 bases of the junction unmatched. This CDR3 has 14 residues. CDR1 and CDR2 from the germline V gene are MNHNY and SVGAGI (reference sequence). The CDR3 reads CASRQGVSTYEQYV. CDR3 nucleotides: TGTGCCAGCAGACAGGGGGTTTCTACCTACGAGCAGTACGTC.

In regard to this clone: This sample includes further DNA sequences coding for the same CDR3. The chain is built from TRBV27 and TRBJ1-1; a possible D gene is TRBD1 (5 bases). Between the trimmed V and J ends, which lost 2 bases and 1 base, there was a span of 5 bases. The CDR3 runs to 13 residues. CDR1 and CDR2 from the germline V gene are MNHEY and SMNVEV (reference sequence). The CDR3 nucleotides are TGTGCCAGCAGTTTACAGGGGAACACTGAAGCTTTCTTT. This encodes CASSLQGNTEAFF.

This chain links TRBV18 with TRBJ1-2; 10 nucleotides line up with TRBD1. V shed 3 bases, J shed 7 bases, and the junction held 8 bases outside the gene matches. CDR1 is KGHSH and CDR2 is LQKENI in the germline V gene. This CDR3 comprises 15 residues. CDR3 amino acids: CASSPPGQGIGGYTF. The CDR3 nucleotides read TGTGCCAGCTCACCTCCGGGACAGGGGATTGGTGGCTACACCTTC.

This chain uses TRBV7-9 with TRBJ2-1; 8 bases agree with TRBD2. CDR1 and CDR2 from the germline V gene are SEHNR and FQNEAQ (reference sequence). Losses at the gene ends were 5 bases for V and 3 bases for J; bases not matched to a gene: 9. This CDR3 has 16 residues. The DNA for the CDR3 is TGTGCCAGCAGCCCGATGGCGGGAGGCCGCTACAATGAGCAGTTCTTC. Protein: CASSPMAGGRYNEQFF.

This chain connects TRBV5-1 to TRBJ2-1; 9 nucleotides match TRBD2. Germline assignment: CDR1 SGHRS and CDR2 YFSETQ. V trimming: 0 bases; J trimming: 4 bases; junction bases outside the gene matches: 2. The CDR3 contains 15 residues. The CDR3 sequence: CASSLGGREYNEQFF. The CDR3 DNA reads TGCGCCAGCAGCTTGGGCGGGAGGGAATACAATGAGCAGTTCTTC. The complete variable domain, with remaining parts taken from reference TRBV5-1 and TRBJ2-1, reads KAGVTQTPRYLIKTRGQQVTLSCSPISGHRSVSWYQQTPGQGLQFLFEYFSETQRNKGNFPGRFSGRQFSNSRSEMNVSTLELGDSALYLCASSLGGREYNEQFFGPGTRLTVL.

The genes are TRBV11-2 and TRBJ1-1, with D unclear. Trimming pared 5 bases from V and 1 base from J, leaving 5 bases between. CDR1 and CDR2 from the germline V gene are SGHAT and FQNNGV. CDR3 length: 12 residues. This chain's CDR3 is CASSPQNTEAFF. The CDR3, as DNA: TGTGCCAGCAGCCCCCAGAACACTGAAGCTTTCTTT.

The chain employs TRBV18 and TRBJ2-5, with TRBD2 identical over 7 bases. Trimming removed 1 base from V and 5 bases from J; junction bases left unmatched: 1. This CDR3 is 13 amino acids long. Germline lookup yields CDR1 KGHSH and CDR2 LQKENI. Here the CDR3 reads CASSPLGRETQYF. The DNA of the CDR3 is TGTGCCAGCTCACCACTCGGGAGGGAGACCCAGTACTTC.

This clone was seen only a few times. The chain has TRBV14 and TRBJ2-7; D not resolved. CDR3 size: 13 residues. Looked up from germline, CDR1 is SGHDN and CDR2 is FVKESK. Deletions cut 4 bases from V and 4 bases from J, with 11 bases between. The CDR3 DNA reads as TGTGCCAGCAGCCGGGCTTTTGGGTACGAGCAGTACTTC. It encodes CASSRAFGYEQYF.

This sequence joins TRBV5-1 and TRBJ2-1, with 7 positions matching TRBD2. J gave up 7 bases and V 4 bases, and 5 bases lay outside the gene matches. Germline CDR1 is SGHRS and CDR2 is YFSETQ. The CDR3 totals 13 residues. The CDR3 here is CASSLAGVNEQFF. The CDR3 bases are TGCGCCAGCAGCCTTGCGGGAGTGAATGAGCAGTTCTTC.

This rearrangement joins TRBV5-1 to TRBJ2-2, with TRBD1 identical over 11 bases. Germline lookup yields CDR1 SGHRS and CDR2 YFSETQ. This CDR3 has 14 residues. J lost 6 bases, V lost 3 bases, and 1 base had no gene match. The CDR3 nucleotides read TGCGCCAGCAGCTGGGACAGGGGGGCCGGGGAGCTGTTTTTT. Its protein product is CASSWDRGAGELFF.

To note about this clone: Other DNA variants within this sample encode the same CDR3. CDR3 sequence: CASSATGDSYEQYF. In DNA form, the CDR3 reads TGTGCCAGCAGCGCTACAGGCGACTCCTACGAGCAGTACTTC. The V and J genes are TRBV5-4 and TRBJ2-7; maybe TRBD1 (5 bases). The V and J ends lost 4 bases and 0 bases respectively, with 11 bases between them. The CDR3 length is 14 residues. Germline assignment: CDR1 SGHNT and CDR2 YYREEE (reference sequence).

The V and J genes are TRBV19 and TRBJ2-1, with D possibly TRBD2 on 5 matching bases. The length of the CDR3 is 15 residues. The germline V gene has CDR1 LNHDA and CDR2 SQIVND (reference sequence). V was trimmed by 3 bases and J by 0 bases, leaving 9 bases between them. The CDR3 DNA reads TGTGCCAGTAGTATGCCGGGGAGCTCCTACAATGAGCAGTTCTTC. As protein: CASSMPGSSYNEQFF.